This paragraph covers one T cell receptor (beta chain) sequence. The data stem from a study of blood T cell repertoires in COVID-19. In the study overall: The samples span acute and convalescent COVID-19 from the United States, Italy and Spain.

CDR3 length: 15 amino acids. V lost 3 bases to trimming and J lost 6 bases; unmatched junction nucleotides: 7. Looked up from germline, CDR1 is LNHDA and CDR2 is SQIVND (reference sequence). Assay used: immunoSEQ multiplex PCR; TCRdb lists only in-frame clones, some missing. The sample lists roughly 74,000 clones, 88% occurring once. The V and J genes are TRBV19 and TRBJ2-1, with TRBD1 matching 8 bases. This clonotype originated in a woman aged 80 or over with active or convalescent COVID-19. Sequenced material: peripheral blood. The CDR3 protein is CASSIARGQGNEQFF. The DNA of the CDR3 is TGTGCCAGTAGTATTGCCAGGGGGCAAGGCAATGAGCAGTTCTTC.